These 19 T cell receptor beta chains originate from one sample sequenced in a study of beta chain features in type 1 diabetes (dated by TCRdb to 2016 to 2019). What the work shows at the level of the full study, not this receptor alone: A moderate but significant shortening of TCRB CDR3 length was observed in type 1 diabetes patients in all four CD4+ subsets.

These TCRs' antigens remain unknown. The method was the immunoSEQ multiplex PCR assay. All of the isolated RNA was reverse transcribed with the High Capacity cDNA Reverse Transcription Kit, so expressed TCRB transcripts were sequenced. TCRdb's version of the immuneACCESS table is confined to in-frame rearrangements and falls short of the full clone set. An unresolved V gene accounts for under half of the shortfall where checked; the remainder is of unknown origin. For this sample the table gives some 200,000 clones, of which approximately 16% were detected only once. 0.065% to 0.095% of the sample lies in the top ten. Sequenced: naive CD4+ T cells from blood. The sample's cell subset or site, from its label and the paper: true naive CD4+ T cells. The receptors come from a man between 25 and 39 years old with type 1 diabetes.

The chain couples TRBV7-2 to TRBJ2-1, with a weak D call TRBD2 (6 bases). CDR1 and CDR2 (germline): SGHTA, FQGNSA. This CDR3 contains 16 residues. With 2 bases removed from V and 3 bases from J, the gap between germline ends came to 14 bases. This CDR3 is CASSLSASVNYNEQFF. CDR3 sequence (DNA): TGTGCCAGCAGCTTAAGTGCTAGCGTAAACTACAATGAGCAGTTCTTC.

This sequence joins TRBV27 and TRBJ2-1; D gene unclear. This CDR3 region has 11 residues. Germline CDR1 reads MNHEY; CDR2 reads SMNVEV (reference sequence). V dropped 6 bases and J dropped 6 bases, with 6 bases sitting between them. CDR3 loop: CASRTINEQFF. The CDR3, as DNA: TGTGCCAGCAGAACTATCAATGAGCAGTTCTTC.

This clone appeared a few times. This rearrangement joins TRBV30 to TRBJ2-5; 7 bases are shared with TRBD1. V was clipped by 2 bases and J by 4 bases; unmatched bases: 13. Germline values: CDR1 GTSNPN, CDR2 SVGIG (reference sequence). The CDR3 is 16 residues long. The CDR3 DNA follows: TGTGCCTGGAGTCGTCAGACAGGGCGGTCGAGAGAGACCCAGTACTTC. Its protein is CAWSRQTGRSRETQYF.

This chain connects TRBV7-9 to TRBJ2-3, with 8 bases aligning to TRBD2. This CDR3 has 14 residues. V gave up 5 bases and J gave up 5 bases; unmatched junction bases: 6. Per the germline V gene, CDR1 is SEHNR and CDR2 is FQNEAQ (reference sequence). The CDR3 DNA reads TGTGCCAGCAGCCGAGGAGGGACTAGAGATACGCAGTATTTT. Amino acid sequence: CASSRGGTRDTQYF. The full variable domain, in which reference TRBV7-9 and TRBJ2-3 provide the parts outside the CDR3, is DTGVSQNPRHKITKRGQNVTFRCDPISEHNRLYWYRQTLGQGPEFLTYFQNEAQLEKSRLLSDRFSAERPKGSFSTLEIQRTEQGDSAMYLCASSRGGTRDTQYFGPGTRLTVL.

The chain is built from TRBV15 and TRBJ2-7; 11 bases agree with TRBD2. Germline V gene sequence: CDR1 LNHNV, CDR2 YYDKDF (reference sequence). Trimming cost V 5 bases and J 5 bases; bases outside gene matches: 2. CDR3 length: 13 amino acids. For the CDR3, the DNA is TGTGCCACCAGCCTAGCGGGGGGTGACGAGCAGTACTTC. Encoded protein: CATSLAGGDEQYF.

This clone was counted a few times. The chain recombines TRBV30 with TRBJ2-7, with 11 nucleotides matching TRBD2. The CDR3 spans 14 residues. The germline V gene encodes CDR1 GTSNPN and CDR2 SVGIG (reference sequence). V trimming: 3 bases; J trimming: 1 base; junction bases outside the gene matches: 2. The CDR3, as DNA: TGTGCCTGGAGGCGGACTAGCGGGTCCTACGAGCAGTACTTC. It is translated as CAWRRTSGSYEQYF.

This clone came up a few times. With a much larger clone just one base away, this may be a read error. Other DNA sequences in this sample translate to the same CDR3. This chain joins TRBV2 and TRBJ2-5, with unresolved D. The CDR3 covers 11 residues. Looked up from germline, CDR1 is SNHLY and CDR2 is FYNNEI. V dropped 6 bases and J dropped 1 base, with 3 bases sitting between them. In nucleotides, the CDR3 is TGTGCCAGCAGCCCCCAAGAGACCCAGTACTTC. Its translation: CASSPQETQYF.

This clone appeared a few times. The rearrangement links TRBV7-9 to TRBJ2-5, with TRBD2 as a possible D gene (5 bases). The CDR3 has 15 residues. CDR1 and CDR2 from the germline V gene are SEHNR and FQNEAQ (reference sequence). Trimming pared 5 bases from V and 3 bases from J, leaving 16 bases between. In DNA form, the CDR3 reads TGTGCCAGCAGCAACTGGACGGGATGGGAAGAGACCCAGTACTTC. The encoded protein is CASSNWTGWEETQYF.

The chain is built from TRBV30 and TRBJ2-3, with unresolved D. From germline, CDR1 is GTSNPN and CDR2 SVGIG (reference sequence). CDR3 length equals 12 residues. Trimming removed 3 bases at V and 2 bases at J, with 6 bases between. The CDR3 is CAWSPITDTQYF. CDR3 DNA: TGTGCCTGGAGCCCTATCACAGATACGCAGTATTTT.

The rearrangement uses TRBV9 and TRBJ1-4; D not resolved. Trimming shortened V by 0 bases and J by 5 bases, and 11 bases separated the two germline ends. The length of the CDR3 is 15 residues. The germline gives CDR1 SGDLS, CDR2 YYNGEE. This CDR3 reads CASSVEAAFNEKLFF. The CDR3 nucleotides are TGTGCCAGCAGCGTAGAAGCCGCCTTCAATGAAAAACTGTTTTTT.

Regarding this clone: The junction departs from the called germline gene at one end, perhaps through a read error. The chain couples TRBV29-1 to TRBJ2-3; 10 bases are shared with TRBD2. Germline V CDR1 and CDR2: SQVTM, ANQGSEA. The length of the CDR3 is 15 residues. The CDR3 DNA sequence: TGCAGCGTTCAAGAGGGGACTAGCGTAAAAGATACGCAGTATTTT. This encodes CSVQEGTSVKDTQYF.

This chain uses TRBV9 with TRBJ2-1; D gene ambiguous. Germline-derived CDR1 and CDR2 are SGDLS and YYNGEE. With 0 bases removed from V and 5 bases from J, the gap between germline ends came to 12 bases. CDR3 length: 15 amino acids. CDR3 residues: CASSVALTDDNEQFF. The CDR3 DNA reads as TGTGCCAGCAGCGTAGCTTTGACTGACGACAATGAGCAGTTCTTC.

This clone was observed a handful of times. V gene TRBV27 combines with J gene TRBJ1-2; TRBD1 matches 7 bases. The CDR3 covers 14 residues. The germline CDR1 and CDR2 sequences are MNHEY and SMNVEV (reference sequence). The J segment lost 1 base and the V segment lost 4 bases, leaving 3 bases of the junction unmatched. CDR3: CASSYQGGNYGYTF. CDR3 nucleotide sequence: TGTGCCAGCAGTTACCAGGGGGGTAACTATGGCTACACCTTC.

The rearrangement links TRBV5-1 to TRBJ2-3; 10 bases map to TRBD2. After removal of 3 bases from V and 1 base from J, the junction contained 2 bases not matched to a gene. The CDR3 covers 15 residues. Germline V CDR1 and CDR2: SGHRS, YFSETQ. CDR3 DNA: TGCGCCAGCAGCTCGGGGACTAGCGGCACAGATACGCAGTATTTT. Translation: CASSSGTSGTDTQYF.

The J gene is TRBJ2-5, the V gene TRBV7-9; 9 bases are shared with TRBD1. Trimming at V came to 4 bases and at J to 5 bases, leaving 5 bases not matched to a gene. CDR3 size: 14 residues. Per the germline V gene, CDR1 is SEHNR and CDR2 is FQNEAQ (reference sequence). CDR3 loop: CASSSGQGTETQYF. The CDR3 DNA reads as TGTGCCAGCAGCTCGGGACAGGGTACGGAGACCCAGTACTTC.

This clone was counted a few times. The rearrangement uses TRBV4-2 and TRBJ2-5; 8 bases map to TRBD1. The CDR3 spans 15 residues. Trimming at V came to 4 bases and at J to 0 bases, leaving 4 bases not matched to a gene. Germline CDR1 and CDR2: LGHNA and YNFKEQ. CDR3 residues: CASSPRTGNQETQYF. The CDR3 nucleotides are TGTGCCAGCAGCCCCCGGACAGGGAACCAAGAGACCCAGTACTTC.

This clone was counted once. This sequence joins TRBV7-2 and TRBJ2-3, with D possibly matching TRBD2 (5 bases). The CDR3 has 15 residues. CDR1 is SGHTA, CDR2 FQGNSA, per germline. Trimming took off 4 bases at V and 4 bases at J, with 15 bases between the two ends. DNA of the CDR3: TGTGCCAGCAGCTCAGCGGTTATGAGCGCAGATACGCAGTATTTT. Encoded protein: CASSSAVMSADTQYF.

This clone came up a few times. The chain couples TRBV7-6 to TRBJ2-7, with D perhaps assigned TRBD1 or TRBD2 (5 bases each). V lost 1 base and J 12 bases, leaving 13 bases between the germline ends. This CDR3 is 12 amino acids long. Germline lookup yields CDR1 SGHVS and CDR2 FNYEAQ. The CDR3 here is CASSLEGRLVYF. CDR3 coding DNA: TGTGCCAGCAGCTTAGAGGGACGACTCGTGTACTTC.

The V gene is TRBV27, the J gene TRBJ2-3; 10 bases are a match to TRBD2. This CDR3 is built from 15 residues. The V segment lost 5 bases and the J segment 2 bases; nucleotides outside the gene matches: 4. Germline V lookup: CDR1 MNHEY, CDR2 SMNVEV (reference sequence). The CDR3 coding sequence is TGTGCCAGCAGTGATAGCGGGAGGAACACAGATACGCAGTATTTT. This encodes CASSDSGRNTDTQYF.